Below, 12 T cell receptor beta chains from the same sample are listed, as sequenced in a study of breast tumors, draining lymph nodes, adjacent tissues. Breast cancer patients provided tissue from their axillary draining lymph nodes. TCRdb reprocessed the multiplex PCR reads via MiXCR and lists one record per CDR3 protein. The repertoire has about 180,000 distinct CDR3 sequences, approximately 30% of them found once; the top ten carry 3.5% to 4.5%. The sequenced material came from axillary lymph node tissue. Every receptor here comes from a female donor with breast cancer. Some clones in this sample may be carry-over from other donors' samples.

The chain has TRBV5-6 and TRBJ2-2; D unclear. The V gene's germline CDR1 is SGHDT and CDR2 YYEEEE. Between the trimmed V and J ends, which lost 0 bases and 9 bases, there was a span of 21 bases. CDR3 length: 17 amino acids. CDR3 loop: CASSLGWRSQRSRELFF. The CDR3 DNA is TGTGCCAGCAGCTTGGGGTGGCGCTCCCAGAGGTCCAGGGAGCTGTTTTTT. Combining the CDR3 with reference TRBV5-6 and TRBJ2-2 gives the whole variable domain DAGVTQSPTHLIKTRGQQVTLRCSPKSGHDTVSWYQQALGQGPQFIFQYYEEEERQRGNFPDRFSGHQFPNYSSELNVNALLLGDSALYLCASSLGWRSQRSRELFFGEGSRLTVL.

This clonotype was observed at least ten times. This chain uses TRBV2 with TRBJ1-2; D is perhaps TRBD1 (5 bases). The CDR3 consists of 14 residues. From germline, CDR1 is SNHLY and CDR2 FYNNEI. The V end was cut by 7 bases, the J end by 2 bases, with 14 bases between. The CDR3 loop is CASTKIWGNYGYTF. The DNA for the CDR3 is TGTGCCAGCACCAAAATTTGGGGGAACTATGGCTACACCTTC.

This clonotype was picked up one time. It is likely a read error, because the conserved phenylalanine at the end of the CDR3 is missing. The DNA is left out, because the CDR3 cannot be placed on it with certainty; the CDR3 is given as TCRdb lists it. This sequence joins TRBV7-9 and TRBJ2-7; TRBD1 reflects the table's D call only, with no check against the DNA. The CDR3 adds up to 18 amino acids, both ends counted. Germline CDR1 is SEHNR and CDR2 is FQNEAQ (reference sequence). The CDR3 loop reads CASSLAWAREGGFSSSTS.

This clonotype came up many times. V and J are TRBV7-9 and TRBJ2-7; TRBD1 aligns across 7 bases. The CDR3 runs 14 residues. CDR1 and CDR2 from the germline V gene are SEHNR and FQNEAQ (reference sequence). V shed 4 bases and J 2 bases; nucleotides not matched to a gene: 5. CDR3 residues: CASSSTTGAYEQYF. The CDR3 region has the DNA TGTGCCAGCAGCTCCACCACAGGGGCCTACGAGCAGTACTTC.

The V call is TRBV11-2, the J call TRBJ1-2; D is perhaps TRBD1 (5 bases). The germline CDR1 and CDR2 sequences are SGHAT and FQNNGV. This CDR3 is built from 12 residues. Trimming left V 4 bases short and J 2 bases short, with 5 bases between. The CDR3: CASSSGNYGYTF. The CDR3 nucleotides read TGTGCCAGCAGCTCAGGGAACTATGGCTACACCTTC.

CDR3 loop: CASSTPGTTYNEQFF. In DNA, the CDR3 is TGTGCCAGCAGCACGCCCGGGACTACCTACAATGAGCAGTTCTTC. The J gene is TRBJ2-1, the V gene TRBV5-4; TRBD2 agrees at 7 bases. This CDR3 comprises 15 residues. The V gene end was trimmed by 4 bases and the J gene end by 2 bases; junction bases not matched to a gene: 6. Germline V gene sequence: CDR1 SGHNT, CDR2 YYREEE (reference sequence).

This clonotype was seen many times. The chain carries TRBV7-9 and TRBJ2-3; D is uncertain. The CDR3 has 13 residues. The V and J ends lost 2 bases and 0 bases respectively, with 3 bases between them. Germline lookup yields CDR1 SEHNR and CDR2 FQNEAQ (reference sequence). CDR3: CASSLPSTDTQYF. The CDR3 DNA is TGTGCCAGCAGCTTACCTAGCACAGATACGCAGTATTTT.

In this sample, this clonotype turned up many times. V gene TRBV19 combines with J gene TRBJ2-1, with D tentatively TRBD1 (5 bases). The CDR3 is 14 residues long. Germline V lookup: CDR1 LNHDA, CDR2 SQIVND (reference sequence). Trimming pared 3 bases from V and 0 bases from J, leaving 6 bases between. This CDR3 is CASSMQGSYNEQFF. CDR3 sequence (DNA): TGTGCCAGTAGTATGCAGGGCTCCTACAATGAGCAGTTCTTC.

This clonotype was detected ten times or more. This chain connects TRBV7-6 to TRBJ1-4; no reliable D call. The germline V gene has CDR1 SGHVS and CDR2 FNYEAQ. V was shortened by 3 bases and J by 7 bases, with 12 bases between the two germline ends. The CDR3 is 14 amino acids. CDR3 in DNA: TGTGCCAGCAGCTTTGACACCTGGGGTGAAAAACTGTTTTTT. Translating it yields CASSFDTWGEKLFF.

This clonotype was recorded at least ten times. This chain links TRBV9 with TRBJ2-3, with 9 positions matching TRBD2. This CDR3 has 15 amino acids. Germline trimming cut 0 bases from V and 4 bases from J; bases unmatched to any gene: 3. Germline lookup yields CDR1 SGDLS and CDR2 YYNGEE. The chain's CDR3 is CASSVGGGAPDTQYF. For the CDR3, the DNA is TGTGCCAGCAGCGTAGGCGGGGGGGCACCAGATACGCAGTATTTT.

This clonotype was seen repeatedly, ten times or more. This sequence joins TRBV9 and TRBJ2-2; 9 nucleotides align to TRBD1. V was pared by 0 bases and J by 0 bases, with 3 bases of the junction left unmatched. This CDR3 has 17 amino acids. The germline V gene encodes CDR1 SGDLS and CDR2 YYNGEE. CDR3 sequence reads: CASSVGGTGTNTGELFF. CDR3 coding DNA: TGTGCCAGCAGCGTAGGAGGGACAGGGACGAACACCGGGGAGCTGTTTTTT. Combining the CDR3 with reference TRBV9 and TRBJ2-2 gives the whole variable domain DSGVTQTPKHLITATGQRVTLRCSPRSGDLSVYWYQQSLDQGLQFLIQYYNGEERAKGNILERFSAQQFPDLHSELNLSSLELGDSALYFCASSVGGTGTNTGELFFGEGSRLTVL.

This clonotype has more than one count but fewer than ten. An end of the junction does not agree with germline; a read error may underlie this. The chain employs TRBV14 and TRBJ2-7, with a possible D match to TRBD2 (6 bases). The CDR3 covers 14 residues. The germline gives CDR1 SGHDN, CDR2 FVKESK. CDR3 sequence: CAGSGLESGLEQYF. Written as DNA, the CDR3 is TGTGCCGGCAGCGGTCTTGAGAGCGGGCTCGAGCAGTACTTC. The complete variable domain, with remaining parts taken from reference TRBV14 and TRBJ2-7, reads EAGVTQFPSHSVIEKGQTVTLRCDPISGHDNLYWYRRVMGKEIKFLLHFVKESKQDESGMPNNRFLAERTGGTYSTLKVQPAELEDSGVYFCAGSGLESGLEQYFGPGTRLTVT.